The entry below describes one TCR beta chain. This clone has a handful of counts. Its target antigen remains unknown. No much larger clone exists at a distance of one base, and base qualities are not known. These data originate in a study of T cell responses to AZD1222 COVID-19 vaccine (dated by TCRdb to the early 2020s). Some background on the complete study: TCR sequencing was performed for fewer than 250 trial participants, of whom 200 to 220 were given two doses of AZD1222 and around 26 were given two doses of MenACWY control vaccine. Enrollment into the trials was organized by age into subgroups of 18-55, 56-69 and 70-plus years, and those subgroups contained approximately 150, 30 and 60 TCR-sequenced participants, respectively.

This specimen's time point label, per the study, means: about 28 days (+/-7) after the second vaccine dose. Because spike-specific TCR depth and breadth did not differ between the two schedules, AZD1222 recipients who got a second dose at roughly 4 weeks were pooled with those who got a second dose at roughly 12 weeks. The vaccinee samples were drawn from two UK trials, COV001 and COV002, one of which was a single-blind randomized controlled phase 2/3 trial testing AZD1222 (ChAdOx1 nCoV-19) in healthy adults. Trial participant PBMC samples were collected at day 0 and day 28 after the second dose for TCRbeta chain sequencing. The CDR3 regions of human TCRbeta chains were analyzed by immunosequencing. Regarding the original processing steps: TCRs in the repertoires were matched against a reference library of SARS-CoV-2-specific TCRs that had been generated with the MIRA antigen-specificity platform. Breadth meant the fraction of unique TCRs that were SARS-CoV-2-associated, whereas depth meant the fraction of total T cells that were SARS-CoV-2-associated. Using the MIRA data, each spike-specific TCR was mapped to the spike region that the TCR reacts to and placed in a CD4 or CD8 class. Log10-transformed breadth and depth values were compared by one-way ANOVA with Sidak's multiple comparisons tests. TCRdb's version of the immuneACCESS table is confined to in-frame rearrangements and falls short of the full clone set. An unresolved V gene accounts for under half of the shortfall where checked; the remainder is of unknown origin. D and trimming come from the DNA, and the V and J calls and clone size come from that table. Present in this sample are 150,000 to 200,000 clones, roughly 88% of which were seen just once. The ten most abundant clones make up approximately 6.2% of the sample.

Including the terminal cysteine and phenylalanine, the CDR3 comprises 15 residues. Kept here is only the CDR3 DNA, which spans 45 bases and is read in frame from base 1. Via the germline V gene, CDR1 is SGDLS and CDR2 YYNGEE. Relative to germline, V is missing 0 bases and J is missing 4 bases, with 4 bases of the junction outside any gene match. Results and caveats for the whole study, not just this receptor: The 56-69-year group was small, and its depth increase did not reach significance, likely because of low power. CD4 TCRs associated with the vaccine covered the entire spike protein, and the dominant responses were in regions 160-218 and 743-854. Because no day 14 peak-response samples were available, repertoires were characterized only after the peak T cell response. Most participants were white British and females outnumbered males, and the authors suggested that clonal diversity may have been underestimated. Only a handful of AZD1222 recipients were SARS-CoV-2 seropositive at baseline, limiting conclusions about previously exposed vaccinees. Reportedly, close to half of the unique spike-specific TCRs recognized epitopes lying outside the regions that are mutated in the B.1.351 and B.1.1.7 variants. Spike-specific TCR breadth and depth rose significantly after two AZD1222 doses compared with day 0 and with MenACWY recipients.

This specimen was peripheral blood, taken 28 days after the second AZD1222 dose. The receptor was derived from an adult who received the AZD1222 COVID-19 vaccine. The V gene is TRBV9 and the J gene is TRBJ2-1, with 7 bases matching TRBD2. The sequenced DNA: TGTGCCAGCAGCGTAGGGGGACTACTTTACAATGAGCAGTTCTTC. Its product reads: CASSVGGLLYNEQFF.